This entry describes one T cell receptor beta chain. Its antigen is undetermined. Germline values: CDR1 MNHEY, CDR2 SVGAGI. The trim removed 2 bases at V and 3 bases at J, leaving 3 bases unmatched. The CDR3 runs 14 residues. Stated treatment: around 19 received Ad26.COV2.S at low or high dose, single or two shots; about 5 received placebo; per-sample allocation not given. Specimens were obtained on day 63 following the first vaccine or placebo injection. The method was immunoSEQ multiplex PCR; TCRdb's version includes in-frame clones alone and lacks a portion of them. The sample yields around 450,000 clones, 80% to 95% seen once. This sample was taken from a study of Ad26.COV2.S vaccination and SARS-CoV-2 variants. At the level of the study: The donor belonged to the COV1001 Ad26.COV2.S trial arm.

Study conclusions and caveats: Analytic work on TCR breadth and depth might have understated the full extent of total T cell responses. Vaccine recipients and placebo recipients showed similar non-spike TCR breadth.

This TCR derives from a person aged 18 to 59 who received the Ad26.COV2.S COVID-19 vaccine or a placebo. The chain employs TRBV6-5 and TRBJ2-7; 8 bases align to TRBD2. The specimen was peripheral blood, collected in a trial of Ad26.COV2.S vaccine versus placebo. The DNA for the CDR3 is TGTGCCAGCAGTTACGCGGGAGGTGGCTACGAGCAGTACTTC. Translating it yields CASSYAGGGYEQYF.